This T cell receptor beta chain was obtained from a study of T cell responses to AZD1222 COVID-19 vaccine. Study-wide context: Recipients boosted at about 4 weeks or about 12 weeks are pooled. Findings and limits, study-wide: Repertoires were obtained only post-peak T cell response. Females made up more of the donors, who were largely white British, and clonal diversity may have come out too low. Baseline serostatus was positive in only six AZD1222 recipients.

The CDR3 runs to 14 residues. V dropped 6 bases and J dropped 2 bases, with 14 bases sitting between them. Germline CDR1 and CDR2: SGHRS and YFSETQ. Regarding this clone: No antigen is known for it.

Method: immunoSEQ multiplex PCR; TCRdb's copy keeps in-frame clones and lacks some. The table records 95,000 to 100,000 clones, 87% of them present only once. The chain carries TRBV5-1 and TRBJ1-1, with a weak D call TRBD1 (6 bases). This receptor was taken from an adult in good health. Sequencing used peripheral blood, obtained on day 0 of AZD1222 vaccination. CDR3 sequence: CASTRGGPNTEAFF. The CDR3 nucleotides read TGCGCCAGCACTCGTGGGGGCCCCAACACTGAAGCTTTCTTT.